Below, one TCR beta chain is given with its context. Its antigen is not identified. CDR1 and CDR2 (germline): MNHNS, SASEGT. The V end was cut by 3 bases, the J end by 0 bases, with 14 bases between. The CDR3 totals 16 residues. The assay was immunoSEQ multiplex PCR, and TCRdb's table has in-frame clones only and misses some. The sample has over 25,000 clones; about 80% are singletons. The data belong to a study of OX40 agonist ivuxolimab in advanced cancers. Overall study results and limits: Certain nonresponding patients likewise had low normalized T-cell clonal expansion. Expanded clones were, on average, more numerous in CD8+ T cells than in CD4+. Among the lowest peripheral clonal expansion occurred in 0.1-3.0 mg/kg partial responders.

The sequencing used CD4+ or CD8+ T cells sorted from blood, collected in a trial of the OX40 agonist ivuxolimab. The chain has TRBV6-1 and TRBJ1-1, with unresolved D. This TCR was sampled from an adult with an advanced solid tumor such as melanoma, head and neck, liver or kidney cancer. This CDR3 is CASSDFVGTMNTEAFF. As DNA, the CDR3 is TGTGCCAGCAGTGATTTCGTGGGCACGATGAACACTGAAGCTTTCTTT.